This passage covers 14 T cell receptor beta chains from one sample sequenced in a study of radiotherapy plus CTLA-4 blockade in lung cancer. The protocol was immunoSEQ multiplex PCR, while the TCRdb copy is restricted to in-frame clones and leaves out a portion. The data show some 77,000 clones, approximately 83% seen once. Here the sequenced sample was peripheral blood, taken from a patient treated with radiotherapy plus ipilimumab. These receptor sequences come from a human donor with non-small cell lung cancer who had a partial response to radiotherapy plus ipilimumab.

CDR3 loop: CASSFGQGTIATGELFF. In DNA form, the CDR3 reads TGTGCCAGCAGCTTTGGACAGGGAACCATAGCCACCGGGGAGCTGTTTTTT. The V gene is TRBV5-6, the J gene TRBJ2-2, with 8 bases identical to TRBD1. Germline CDR1 and CDR2: SGHDT and YYEEEE. CDR3 length: 17 amino acids. With 2 bases clipped from V and 4 bases from J, the junction kept 10 bases outside the gene matches. Complete variable domain (other parts from reference TRBV5-6 and TRBJ2-2): DAGVTQSPTHLIKTRGQQVTLRCSPKSGHDTVSWYQQALGQGPQFIFQYYEEEERQRGNFPDRFSGHQFPNYSSELNVNALLLGDSALYLCASSFGQGTIATGELFFGEGSRLTVL.

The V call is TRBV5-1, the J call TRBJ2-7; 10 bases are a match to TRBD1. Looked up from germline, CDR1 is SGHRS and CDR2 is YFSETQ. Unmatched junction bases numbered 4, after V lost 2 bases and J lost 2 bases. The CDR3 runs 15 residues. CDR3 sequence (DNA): TGCGCCAGCAGCTTAACCGGGACAGGGGCCTACGAGCAGTACTTC. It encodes CASSLTGTGAYEQYF.

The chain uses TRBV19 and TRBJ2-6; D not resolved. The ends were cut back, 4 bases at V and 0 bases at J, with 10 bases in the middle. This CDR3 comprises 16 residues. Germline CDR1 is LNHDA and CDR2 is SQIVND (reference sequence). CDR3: CASSRPQDSGANVLTF. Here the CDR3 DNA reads TGTGCCAGTAGTAGACCCCAGGACTCTGGGGCCAACGTCCTGACTTTC.

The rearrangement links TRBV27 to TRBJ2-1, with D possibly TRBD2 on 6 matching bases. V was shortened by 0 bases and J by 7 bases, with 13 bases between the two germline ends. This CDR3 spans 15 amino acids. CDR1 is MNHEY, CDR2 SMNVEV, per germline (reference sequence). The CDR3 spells CASSLSRGGSNEQFF. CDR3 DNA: TGTGCCAGCAGTTTATCGCGGGGAGGTTCAAATGAGCAGTTCTTC.

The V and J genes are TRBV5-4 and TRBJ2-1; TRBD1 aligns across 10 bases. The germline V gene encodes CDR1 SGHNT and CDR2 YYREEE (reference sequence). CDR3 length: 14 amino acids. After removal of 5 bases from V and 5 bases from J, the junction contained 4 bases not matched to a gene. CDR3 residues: CASRMDRGNNEQFF. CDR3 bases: TGTGCCAGCAGGATGGACAGGGGGAACAATGAGCAGTTCTTC.

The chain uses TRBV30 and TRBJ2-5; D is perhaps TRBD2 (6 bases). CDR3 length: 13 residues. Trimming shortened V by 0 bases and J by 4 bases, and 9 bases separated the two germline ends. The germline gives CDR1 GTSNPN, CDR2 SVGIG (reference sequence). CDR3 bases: TGTGCCTGGAGTGTACTAGCCTCAGAGACCCAGTACTTC. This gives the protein CAWSVLASETQYF.

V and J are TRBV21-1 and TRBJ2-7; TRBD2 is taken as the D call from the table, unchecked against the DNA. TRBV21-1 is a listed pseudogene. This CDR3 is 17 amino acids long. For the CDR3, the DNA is TGTGCCAGCGGAGCAAAGATTAGCGGGAGGCGTGGCTACGAGCAGTACGTC. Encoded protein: CASGAKISGRRGYEQYV.

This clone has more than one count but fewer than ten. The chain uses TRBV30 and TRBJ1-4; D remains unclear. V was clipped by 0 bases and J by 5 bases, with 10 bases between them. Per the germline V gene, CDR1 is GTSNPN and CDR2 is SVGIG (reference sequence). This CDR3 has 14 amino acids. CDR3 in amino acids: CAWSVQSANEKLFF. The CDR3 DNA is TGTGCCTGGAGTGTACAAAGCGCCAATGAAAAACTGTTTTTT.

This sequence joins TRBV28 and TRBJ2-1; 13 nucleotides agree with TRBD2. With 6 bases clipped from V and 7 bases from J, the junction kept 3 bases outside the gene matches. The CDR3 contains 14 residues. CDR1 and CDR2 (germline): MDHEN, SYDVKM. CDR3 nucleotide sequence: TGTGCCAGCAGGGGGACTAGCGGGGCTAATGAGCAGTTCTTC. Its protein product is CASRGTSGANEQFF.

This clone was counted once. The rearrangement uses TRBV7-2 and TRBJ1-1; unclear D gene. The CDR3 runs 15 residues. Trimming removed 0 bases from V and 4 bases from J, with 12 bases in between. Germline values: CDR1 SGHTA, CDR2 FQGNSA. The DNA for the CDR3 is TGTGCCAGCAGCTTAGCGCCGGGATCGGGCACTGAAGCTTTCTTT. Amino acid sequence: CASSLAPGSGTEAFF.

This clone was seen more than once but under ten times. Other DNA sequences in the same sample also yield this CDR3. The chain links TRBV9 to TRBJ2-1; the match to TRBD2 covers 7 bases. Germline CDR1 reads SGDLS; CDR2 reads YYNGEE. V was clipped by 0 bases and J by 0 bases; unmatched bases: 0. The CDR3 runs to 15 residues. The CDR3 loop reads CASSVGGGSYNEQFF. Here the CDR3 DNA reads TGTGCCAGCAGCGTAGGCGGGGGCTCCTACAATGAGCAGTTCTTC.

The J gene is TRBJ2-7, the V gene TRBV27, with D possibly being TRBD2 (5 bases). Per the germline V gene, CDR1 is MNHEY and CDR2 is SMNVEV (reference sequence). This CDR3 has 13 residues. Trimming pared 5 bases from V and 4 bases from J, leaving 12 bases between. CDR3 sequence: CASSPRTGYEQYV. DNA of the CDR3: TGTGCCAGCAGTCCCAGGACGGGGTACGAGCAGTACGTC.

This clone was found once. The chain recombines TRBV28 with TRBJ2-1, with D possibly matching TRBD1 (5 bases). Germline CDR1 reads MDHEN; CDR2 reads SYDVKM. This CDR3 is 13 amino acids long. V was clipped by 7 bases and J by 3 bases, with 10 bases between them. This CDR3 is CASTIQGYNEQFF. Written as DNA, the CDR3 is TGTGCCAGCACCATCCAGGGCTACAATGAGCAGTTCTTC.

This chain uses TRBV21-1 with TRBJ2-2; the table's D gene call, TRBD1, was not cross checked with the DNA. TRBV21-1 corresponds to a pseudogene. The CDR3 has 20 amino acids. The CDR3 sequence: CASSPQRGGQVGSDTGELFF. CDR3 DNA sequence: TGTGCCAGCAGCCCACAAAGGGGGGGACAGGTGGGGTCTGACACCGGGGAGCTGTTTTTT.